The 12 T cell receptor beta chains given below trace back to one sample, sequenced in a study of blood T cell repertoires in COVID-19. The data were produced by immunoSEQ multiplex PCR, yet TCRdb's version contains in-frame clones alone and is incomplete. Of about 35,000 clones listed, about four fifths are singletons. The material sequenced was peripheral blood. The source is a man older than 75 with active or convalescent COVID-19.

The CDR3 here is CASSYALQGTNTIYF. CDR3 bases: TGTGCCAGCAGTTACGCCCTACAGGGGACAAACACCATATATTTT. The genes are TRBV6-5 and TRBJ1-3, with 7 bases identical to TRBD1. After removal of 2 bases from V and 6 bases from J, the junction contained 7 bases not matched to a gene. There are 15 residues in the CDR3. Germline V gives CDR1 MNHEY, CDR2 SVGAGI.

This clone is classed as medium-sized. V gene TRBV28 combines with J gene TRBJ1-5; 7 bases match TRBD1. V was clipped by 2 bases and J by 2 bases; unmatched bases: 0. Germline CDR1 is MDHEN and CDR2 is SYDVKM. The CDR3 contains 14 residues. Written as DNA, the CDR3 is TGTGCCAGCAGTTTAGACAGGGGCAATCAGCCCCAGCATTTT. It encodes CASSLDRGNQPQHF.

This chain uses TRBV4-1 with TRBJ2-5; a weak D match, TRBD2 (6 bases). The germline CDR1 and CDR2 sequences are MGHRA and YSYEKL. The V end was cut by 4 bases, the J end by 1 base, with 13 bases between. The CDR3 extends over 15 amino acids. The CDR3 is CASSRILAGQETQYF. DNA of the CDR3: TGCGCCAGCAGCCGGATACTAGCCGGCCAAGAGACCCAGTACTTC.

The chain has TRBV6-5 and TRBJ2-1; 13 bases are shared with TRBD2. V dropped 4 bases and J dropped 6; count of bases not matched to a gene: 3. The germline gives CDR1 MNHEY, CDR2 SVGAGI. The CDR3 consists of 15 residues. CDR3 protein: CASSWTSGRGNEQFF. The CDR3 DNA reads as TGTGCCAGCAGTTGGACTAGCGGGAGAGGCAATGAGCAGTTCTTC.

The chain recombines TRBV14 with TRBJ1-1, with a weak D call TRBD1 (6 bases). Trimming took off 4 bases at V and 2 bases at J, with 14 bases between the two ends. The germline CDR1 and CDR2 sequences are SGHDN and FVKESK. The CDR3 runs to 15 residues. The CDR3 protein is CASSPTRTANTEAFF. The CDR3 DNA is TGTGCCAGCAGCCCAACAAGGACAGCCAACACTGAAGCTTTCTTT.

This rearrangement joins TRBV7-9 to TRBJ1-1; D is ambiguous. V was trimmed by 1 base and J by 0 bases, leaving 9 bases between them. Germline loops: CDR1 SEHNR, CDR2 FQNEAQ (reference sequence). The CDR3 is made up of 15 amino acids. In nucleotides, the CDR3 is TGTGCCAGCAGCTTAGGGTCCACTATGAACACTGAAGCTTTCTTT. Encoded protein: CASSLGSTMNTEAFF.

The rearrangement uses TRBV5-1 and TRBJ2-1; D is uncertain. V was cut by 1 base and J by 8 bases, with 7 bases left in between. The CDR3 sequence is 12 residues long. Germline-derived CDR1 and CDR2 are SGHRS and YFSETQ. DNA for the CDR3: TGCGCCAGCAGCTTGCGAGGAGATGAGCAGTTCTTC. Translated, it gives CASSLRGDEQFF.

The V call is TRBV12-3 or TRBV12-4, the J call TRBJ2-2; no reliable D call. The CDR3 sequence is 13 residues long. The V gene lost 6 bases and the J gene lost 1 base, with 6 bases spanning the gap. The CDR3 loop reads CASRQKNTGELFF. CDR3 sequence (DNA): TGTGCCAGCAGACAAAAGAACACCGGGGAGCTGTTTTTT.

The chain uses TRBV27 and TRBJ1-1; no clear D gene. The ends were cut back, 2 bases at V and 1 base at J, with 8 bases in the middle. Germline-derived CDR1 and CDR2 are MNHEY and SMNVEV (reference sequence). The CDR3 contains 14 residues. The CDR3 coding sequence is TGTGCCAGCAGTTTAGGACTAGAGAACACTGAAGCTTTCTTT. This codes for CASSLGLENTEAFF.

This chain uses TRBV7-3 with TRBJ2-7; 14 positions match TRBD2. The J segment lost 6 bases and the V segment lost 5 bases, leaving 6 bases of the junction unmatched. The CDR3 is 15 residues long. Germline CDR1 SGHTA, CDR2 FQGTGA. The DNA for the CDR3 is TGTGCCAGCAGCCGGGGCGGGACTAGCGGGAGCGAGCAGTACTTC. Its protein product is CASSRGGTSGSEQYF.

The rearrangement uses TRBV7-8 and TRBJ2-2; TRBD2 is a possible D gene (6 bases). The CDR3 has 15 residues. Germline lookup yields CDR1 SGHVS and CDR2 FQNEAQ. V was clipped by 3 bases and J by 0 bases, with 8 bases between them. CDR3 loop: CASSFSGPNTGELFF. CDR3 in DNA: TGTGCCAGCAGCTTTAGCGGCCCGAACACCGGGGAGCTGTTTTTT. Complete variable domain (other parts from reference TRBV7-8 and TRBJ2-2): GAGVSQSPRYKVAKRGQDVALRCDPISGHVSLFWYQQALGQGPEFLTYFQNEAQLDKSGLPSDRFFAERPEGSVSTLKIQRTQQEDSAVYLCASSFSGPNTGELFFGEGSRLTVL.

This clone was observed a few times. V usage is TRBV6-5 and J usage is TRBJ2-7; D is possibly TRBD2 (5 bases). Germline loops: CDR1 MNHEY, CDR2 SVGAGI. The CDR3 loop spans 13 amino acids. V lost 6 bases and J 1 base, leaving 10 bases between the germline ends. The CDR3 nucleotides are TGTGCCAGCAGCACTGAGGGTTCCTACGAGCAGTACTTC. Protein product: CASSTEGSYEQYF.